This TCR beta chain was captured in a study of T cell responses to AZD1222 COVID-19 vaccine. About the study: Second-dose intervals of approximately 4 or approximately 12 weeks were pooled.

Findings of the study overall: Nearly half of unique spike-specific TCRs reportedly avoided B.1.351 and B.1.1.7 mutated regions. Clonal diversity may have been underestimated in mostly white British donors. Spike-specific TCR breadth and depth both grew after two AZD1222 doses.

Assay: immunoSEQ multiplex PCR; the TCRdb copy retains only in-frame clones and omits some. The sample includes around 130,000 clones, 70% to 90% of them seen just once. As for this clone: The target antigen is unknown.

This CDR3 spans 16 amino acids. Germline CDR1 is KGHSH and CDR2 is LQKENI. V lost 0 bases and J lost 0, with 11 bases in between. The sequences come from peripheral blood, collected on day 0 of AZD1222 vaccination. The chain is built from TRBV18 and TRBJ1-1; D gene ambiguous. The sequence derives from an adult in good health. The CDR3 is CASSPPGEVVNTEAFF. CDR3 sequence (DNA): TGTGCCAGCTCACCACCGGGAGAGGTAGTGAACACTGAAGCTTTCTTT.